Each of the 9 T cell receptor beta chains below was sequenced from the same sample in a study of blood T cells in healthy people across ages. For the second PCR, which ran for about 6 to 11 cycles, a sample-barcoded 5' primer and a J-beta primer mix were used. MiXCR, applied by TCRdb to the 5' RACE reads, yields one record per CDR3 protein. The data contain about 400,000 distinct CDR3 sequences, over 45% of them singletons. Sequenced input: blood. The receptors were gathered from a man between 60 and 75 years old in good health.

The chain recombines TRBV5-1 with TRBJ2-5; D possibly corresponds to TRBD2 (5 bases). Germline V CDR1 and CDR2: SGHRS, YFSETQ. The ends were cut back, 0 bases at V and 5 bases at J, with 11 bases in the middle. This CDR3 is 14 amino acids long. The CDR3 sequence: CASSLGELEETQYF. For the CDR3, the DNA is TGCGCCAGCAGCTTGGGGGAGCTAGAGGAGACCCAGTACTTC.

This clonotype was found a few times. The CDR3: CASSQAGLAGSTDTQYF. The CDR3 DNA follows: TGCGCCAGCAGCCAAGCGGGACTAGCGGGTTCCACAGATACGCAGTATTTT. V usage is TRBV4-3 and J usage is TRBJ2-3, with 12 positions matching TRBD2. Germline V gives CDR1 LGHNA, CDR2 YSLEER. The CDR3 runs 17 residues. Trimming took 1 base from V and 2 from J; bases not matched to a gene: 4.

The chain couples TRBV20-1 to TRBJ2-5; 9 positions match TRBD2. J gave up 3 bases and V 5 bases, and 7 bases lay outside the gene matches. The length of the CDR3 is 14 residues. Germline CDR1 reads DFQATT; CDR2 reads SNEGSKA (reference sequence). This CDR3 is CSASVRLAEETQYF. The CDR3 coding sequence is TGCAGTGCTTCAGTGAGACTAGCGGAAGAGACCCAGTACTTC.

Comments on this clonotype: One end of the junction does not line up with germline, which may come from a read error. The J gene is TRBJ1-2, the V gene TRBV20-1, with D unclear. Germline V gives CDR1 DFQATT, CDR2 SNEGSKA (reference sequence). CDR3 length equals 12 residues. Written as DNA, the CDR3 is TGCAGTGCGACCCCCTTGGACTATGACTACACCTTC. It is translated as CSATPLDYDYTF.

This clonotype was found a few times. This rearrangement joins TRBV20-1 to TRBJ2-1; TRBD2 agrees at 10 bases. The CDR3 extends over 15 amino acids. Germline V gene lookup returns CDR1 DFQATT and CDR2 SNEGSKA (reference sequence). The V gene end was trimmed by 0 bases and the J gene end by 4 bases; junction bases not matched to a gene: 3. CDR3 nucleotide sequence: TGCAGTGCTAGAGATCTAGCGGGGGTTTACAATGAGCAGTTCTTC. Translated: CSARDLAGVYNEQFF.

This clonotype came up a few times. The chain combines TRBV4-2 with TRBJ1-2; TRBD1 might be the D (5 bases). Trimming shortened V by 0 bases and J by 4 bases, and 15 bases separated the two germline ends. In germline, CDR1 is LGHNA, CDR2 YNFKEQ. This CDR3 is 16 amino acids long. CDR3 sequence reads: CASSQDRDHPRYGYTF. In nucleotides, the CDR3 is TGTGCCAGCAGCCAAGACAGGGACCACCCCCGCTATGGCTACACCTTC.

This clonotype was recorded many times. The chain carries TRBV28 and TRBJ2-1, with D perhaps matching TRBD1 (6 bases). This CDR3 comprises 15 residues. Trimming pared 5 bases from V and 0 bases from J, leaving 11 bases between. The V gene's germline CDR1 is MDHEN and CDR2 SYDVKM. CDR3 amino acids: CASSRPDSSYNEQFF. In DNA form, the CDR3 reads TGTGCCAGCAGTCGCCCGGACAGCTCCTACAATGAGCAGTTCTTC.

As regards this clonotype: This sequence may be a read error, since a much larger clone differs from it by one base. The CDR3 spells CASSHGELFF. CDR3 bases: TGTGCCAGCAGTCACGGGGAGCTGTTTTTT. The V gene is TRBV12-3 or TRBV12-4, the J gene TRBJ2-2; D uncertain. Trimming left V 5 bases short and J 7 bases short, with 2 bases between. This CDR3 has 10 residues.

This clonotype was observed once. This CDR3 reads CASEQWRRLNYGYTF. The CDR3 bases are TGTGCCAGCGAACAATGGAGGCGGCTAAACTATGGCTACACCTTC. The genes are TRBV21-1 and TRBJ1-2. TRBV21-1 is reported as a pseudogene. The CDR3 runs 15 residues.